The entry below gives a single T cell receptor (beta chain) sequence along with its context. V was pared by 2 bases and J by 4 bases, with 11 bases between. CDR3 size: 14 residues. The germline V gene has CDR1 MGHDK and CDR2 SYGVNS. The data are from a study of blood T cell repertoires in COVID-19. Study in general: T cells, B-cell-depleted T cells, or PBMCs supplied cDNA or gDNA.

Clinical history reported by participants formed the basis on which cohorts were assigned. Authors' analysis steps: Amplification of reference gene primers was used by the study to estimate nucleated cell counts. The repertoire was sequenced with immunoSEQ multiplex PCR; TCRdb's copy has only in-frame clones and lacks some. The V and J calls and clone size were taken over from that table, and D and trimming were inferred from the DNA. This table holds about 130,000 clones, approximately 86% found once. This chain uses TRBV25-1 with TRBJ2-5, with D tentatively TRBD1 (6 bases). The TCR comes from a woman between 50 and 59 years old who had recovered from COVID-19. Sequencing input: PBMCs or T cells enriched from blood (not recorded which). The CDR3 loop reads CASSEQGSAETQYF. Here the CDR3 DNA reads TGTGCCAGCAGTGAACAGGGGAGCGCAGAGACCCAGTACTTC.